This T cell receptor beta chain was documented in a study of blood T cell repertoires in COVID-19 (dated by TCRdb to the early 2020s). A note on the overall study: Collaborator samples came from the United States, Italy and Spain and covered acute and convalescent phases of COVID-19. The prospective study material was composed of cDNA or gDNA derived from T cells, B-cell-depleted T cells, or PBMCs. Deeply sampled blood TCRbeta repertoires from subjects exposed to, actively infected with, or recovered from COVID-19 were included in the dataset. A freely available public database, intended as a resource for researchers studying the immune response to SARS-CoV-2, is where the repertoires were released. Samples came from the ongoing ImmuneRACE study (first 160 participants) plus 1,254 subjects from 6 global collaborators. The sample metadata nearly always contained a de-identified subject ID, COVID-19 status, age in years and sex. Where available, HLA class I and class II types were taken from metadata supplied by the sample provider and were not determined by assay-based typing.

Worth noting for this clone: It has no known antigen specificity. One base away there is no much larger clone; base qualities are not given.

The CDR3 contains 16 residues, cysteine and phenylalanine counted. This entry keeps only the CDR3 DNA: 48 bases, framed from base 1. CDR1 and CDR2 are read off the germline V gene as MRHNA and SNTAGT. V lost 5 bases and J lost 4 bases, and the count of bases not matched to a germline gene is 12. The full study reports these points: The amount of clinical and demographic metadata varied by source and participant and was provided uncurated.

The collaborating institutions used their own protocols to collect whole blood in K2EDTA tubes. Collaborator samples were shipped for TCRbeta analysis as frozen whole blood, isolated PBMCs, or DNA extracted from either sample type. The immunoSEQ Assay, a bias-controlled multiplex PCR, was used to amplify TCRbeta CDR3 regions from genomic DNA. As for how the authors treated the data: Nucleated cell counts per sample were estimated from amplification of reference gene primers within the assay. Sequence reads were collapsed and filtered to measure the absolute abundance of every unique TCRbeta CDR3 rearrangement. Productive Simpson clonality was computed per sample as the square root of Simpson's diversity index over productive rearrangements. TCRdb's version of the immuneACCESS table is confined to in-frame rearrangements and falls short of the full clone set. An unresolved V gene accounts for under half of the shortfall where checked; the remainder is of unknown origin. D and trimming come from the DNA, and the V and J calls and clone size come from that table. Within this sample are around 100,000 clones, with 85% to 95% of them counted one time only. The top ten clonotypes cover roughly 5.6% of the sample.

The chain joins TRBV6-4 to TRBJ1-1; TRBD1 fits 8 bases in the junction. The receptor's source is a man aged 50-59 years with active COVID-19. Sample: peripheral blood. The CDR3 region reads CASSLEPGGMATEAFF. The DNA sequence reads TGTGCCAGCAGTTTGGAGCCAGGGGGCATGGCCACTGAAGCTTTCTTT.